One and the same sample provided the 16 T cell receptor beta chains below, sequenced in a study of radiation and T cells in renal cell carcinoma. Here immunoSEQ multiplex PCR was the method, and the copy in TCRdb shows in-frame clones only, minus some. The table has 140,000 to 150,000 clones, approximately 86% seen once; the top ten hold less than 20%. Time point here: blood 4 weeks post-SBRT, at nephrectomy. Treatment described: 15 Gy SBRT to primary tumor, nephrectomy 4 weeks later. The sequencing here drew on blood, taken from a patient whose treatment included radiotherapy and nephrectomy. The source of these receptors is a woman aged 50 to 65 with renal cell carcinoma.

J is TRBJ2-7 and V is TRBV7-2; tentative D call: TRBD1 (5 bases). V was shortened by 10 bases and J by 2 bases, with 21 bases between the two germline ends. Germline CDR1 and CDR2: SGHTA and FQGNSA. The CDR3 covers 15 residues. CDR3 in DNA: TGTGCCAACTCCAAAGATGGGCAGGGAACCTACGAGCAGTACTTC. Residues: CANSKDGQGTYEQYF.

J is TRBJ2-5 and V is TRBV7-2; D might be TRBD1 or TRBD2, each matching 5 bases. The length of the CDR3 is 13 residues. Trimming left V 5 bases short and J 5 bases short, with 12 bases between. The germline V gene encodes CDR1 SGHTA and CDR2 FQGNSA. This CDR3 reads CASSVGAKETQYF. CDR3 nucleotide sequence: TGTGCCAGCAGCGTCGGGGCCAAGGAGACCCAGTACTTC. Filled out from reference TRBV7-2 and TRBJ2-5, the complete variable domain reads GAGVSQSPSNKVTEKGKDVELRCDPISGHTALYWYRQSLGQGLEFLIYFQGNSAPDKSGLPSDRFSAERTGGSVSTLTIQRTQQEDSAVYLCASSVGAKETQYFGPGTRLLVL.

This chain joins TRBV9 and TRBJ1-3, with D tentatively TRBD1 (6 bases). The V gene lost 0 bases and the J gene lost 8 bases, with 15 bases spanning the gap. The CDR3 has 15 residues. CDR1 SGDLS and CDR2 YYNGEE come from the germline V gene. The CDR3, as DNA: TGTGCCAGCAGCGTAGTCGGGGGCCCAGAAGACACCATATATTTT. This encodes CASSVVGGPEDTIYF. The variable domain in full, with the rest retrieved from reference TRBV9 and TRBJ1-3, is DSGVTQTPKHLITATGQRVTLRCSPRSGDLSVYWYQQSLDQGLQFLIQYYNGEERAKGNILERFSAQQFPDLHSELNLSSLELGDSALYFCASSVVGGPEDTIYFGEGSWLTVV.

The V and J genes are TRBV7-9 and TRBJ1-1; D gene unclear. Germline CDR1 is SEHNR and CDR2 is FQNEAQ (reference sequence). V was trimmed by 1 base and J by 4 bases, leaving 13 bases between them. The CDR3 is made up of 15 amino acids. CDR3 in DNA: TGTGCCAGCAGCTTAGGGCTCATCACGGGCACTGAAGCTTTCTTT. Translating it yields CASSLGLITGTEAFF.

The CDR3 loop reads CASSIDIPSRGAYEQYF. DNA of the CDR3: TGTGCCAGTAGTATAGATATCCCTTCCAGGGGCGCCTACGAGCAGTACTTC. The J gene is TRBJ2-7, the V gene TRBV19; D is perhaps TRBD1 (6 bases). V lost 0 bases and J lost 2, with 17 bases in between. The CDR3 extends over 17 amino acids. In germline, CDR1 is LNHDA, CDR2 SQIVND (reference sequence).

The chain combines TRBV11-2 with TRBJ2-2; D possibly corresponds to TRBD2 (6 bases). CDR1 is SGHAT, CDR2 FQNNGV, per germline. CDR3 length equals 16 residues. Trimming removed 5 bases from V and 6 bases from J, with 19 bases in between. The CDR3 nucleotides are TGTGCCAGCAGCCAAAAATCCCCGGGAGTCCCCGGGGAGCTGTTTTTT. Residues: CASSQKSPGVPGELFF.

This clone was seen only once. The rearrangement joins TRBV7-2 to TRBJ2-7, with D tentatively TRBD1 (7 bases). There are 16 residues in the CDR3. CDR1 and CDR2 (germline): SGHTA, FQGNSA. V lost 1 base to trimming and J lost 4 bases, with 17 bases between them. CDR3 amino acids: CASSLGRTGGGYEQYF. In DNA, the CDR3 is TGTGCCAGCAGCTTAGGGAGGACAGGAGGGGGGTACGAGCAGTACTTC.

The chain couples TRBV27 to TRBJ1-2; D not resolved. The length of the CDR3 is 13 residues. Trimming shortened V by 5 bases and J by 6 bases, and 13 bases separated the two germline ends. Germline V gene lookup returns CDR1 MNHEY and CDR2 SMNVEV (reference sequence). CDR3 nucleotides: TGTGCCAGCAGTCCTTTTTTTAGGGATGGCTACACCTTC. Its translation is CASSPFFRDGYTF.

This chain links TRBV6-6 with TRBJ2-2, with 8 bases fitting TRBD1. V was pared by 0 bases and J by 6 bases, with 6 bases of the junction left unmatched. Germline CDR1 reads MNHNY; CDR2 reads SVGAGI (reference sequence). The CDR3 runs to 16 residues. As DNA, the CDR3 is TGTGCCAGCAGTTACTCGACAGGGGCGAATTCCGGGGAGCTGTTTTTT. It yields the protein CASSYSTGANSGELFF.

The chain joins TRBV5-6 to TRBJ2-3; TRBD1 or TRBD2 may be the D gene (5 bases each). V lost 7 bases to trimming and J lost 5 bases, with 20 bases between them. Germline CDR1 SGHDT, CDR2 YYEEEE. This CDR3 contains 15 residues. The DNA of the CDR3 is TGTGCCAGCTCGGCCCCGGGGCTAGAGGGAGATACGCAGTATTTT. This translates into CASSAPGLEGDTQYF. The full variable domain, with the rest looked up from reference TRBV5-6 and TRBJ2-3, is DAGVTQSPTHLIKTRGQQVTLRCSPKSGHDTVSWYQQALGQGPQFIFQYYEEEERQRGNFPDRFSGHQFPNYSSELNVNALLLGDSALYLCASSAPGLEGDTQYFGPGTRLTVL.

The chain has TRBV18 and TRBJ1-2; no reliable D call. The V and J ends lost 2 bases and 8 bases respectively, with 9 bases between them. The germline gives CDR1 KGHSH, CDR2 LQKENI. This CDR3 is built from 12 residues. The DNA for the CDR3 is TGTGCCAGCTCACCATTCTTGGGAGGCTACACCTTC. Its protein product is CASSPFLGGYTF.

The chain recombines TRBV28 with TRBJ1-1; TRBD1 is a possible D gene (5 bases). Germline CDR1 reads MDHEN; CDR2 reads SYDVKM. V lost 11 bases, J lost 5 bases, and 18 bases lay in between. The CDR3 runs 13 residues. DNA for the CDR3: TGTGCCGGTGCGCGGACACCTCGGACTGAAGCTTTCTTT. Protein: CAGARTPRTEAFF.

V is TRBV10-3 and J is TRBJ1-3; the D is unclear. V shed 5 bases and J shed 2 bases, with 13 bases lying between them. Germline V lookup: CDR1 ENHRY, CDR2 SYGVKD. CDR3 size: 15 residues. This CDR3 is CAISKGGLPGNTIYF. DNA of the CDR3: TGTGCCATCAGTAAAGGAGGACTGCCTGGAAACACCATATATTTT.

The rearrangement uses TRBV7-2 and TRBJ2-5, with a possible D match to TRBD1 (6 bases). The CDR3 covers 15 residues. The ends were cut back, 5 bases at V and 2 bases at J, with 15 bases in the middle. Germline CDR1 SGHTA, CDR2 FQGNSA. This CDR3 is CASSGPWTVQETQYF. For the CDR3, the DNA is TGTGCCAGCAGCGGACCCTGGACAGTGCAAGAGACCCAGTACTTC. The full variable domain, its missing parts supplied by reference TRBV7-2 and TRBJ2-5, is GAGVSQSPSNKVTEKGKDVELRCDPISGHTALYWYRQSLGQGLEFLIYFQGNSAPDKSGLPSDRFSAERTGGSVSTLTIQRTQQEDSAVYLCASSGPWTVQETQYFGPGTRLLVL.

The CDR3: CASRESGLETQYF. DNA of the CDR3: TGTGCCAGCAGGGAGTCTGGGTTGGAGACCCAGTACTTC. The rearrangement uses TRBV6-1 and TRBJ2-5; D is undetermined. CDR3 length equals 13 residues. The germline V gene encodes CDR1 MNHNS and CDR2 SASEGT. Trimming left V 6 bases short and J 5 bases short, with 13 bases between.

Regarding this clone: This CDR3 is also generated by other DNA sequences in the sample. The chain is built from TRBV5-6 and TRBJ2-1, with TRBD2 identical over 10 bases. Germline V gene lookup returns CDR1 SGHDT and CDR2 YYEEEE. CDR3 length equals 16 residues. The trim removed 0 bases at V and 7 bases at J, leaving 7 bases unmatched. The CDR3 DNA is TGTGCCAGCAGCTTGGTGAGGGCTAGCGGGAGAAATGAGCAGTTCTTC. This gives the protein CASSLVRASGRNEQFF. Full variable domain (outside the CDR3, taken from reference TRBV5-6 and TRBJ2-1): DAGVTQSPTHLIKTRGQQVTLRCSPKSGHDTVSWYQQALGQGPQFIFQYYEEEERQRGNFPDRFSGHQFPNYSSELNVNALLLGDSALYLCASSLVRASGRNEQFFGPGTRLTVL.